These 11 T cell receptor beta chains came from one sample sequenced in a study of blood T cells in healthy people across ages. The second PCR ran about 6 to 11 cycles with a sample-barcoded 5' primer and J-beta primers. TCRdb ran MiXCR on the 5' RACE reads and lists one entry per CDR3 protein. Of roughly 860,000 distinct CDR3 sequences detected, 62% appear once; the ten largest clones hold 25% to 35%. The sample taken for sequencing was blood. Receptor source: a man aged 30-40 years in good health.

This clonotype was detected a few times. The CDR3 sequence is CASSYGREVFNEQYF. CDR3 coding DNA: TGTGCCAGCAGTTACGGTCGAGAAGTGTTCAACGAGCAGTACTTC. The rearrangement links TRBV6-5 to TRBJ2-4; D is undetermined. The J call is in doubt because the DNA end fits TRBJ2-7 better. The CDR3 is 15 residues long. Germline lookup yields CDR1 MNHEY and CDR2 SVGAGI.

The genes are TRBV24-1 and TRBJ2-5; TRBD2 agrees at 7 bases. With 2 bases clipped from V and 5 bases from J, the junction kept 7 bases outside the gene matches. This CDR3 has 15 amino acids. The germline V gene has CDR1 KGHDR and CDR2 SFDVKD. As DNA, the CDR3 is TGTGCCACCAGTGATTGGGGGGGTGGTTGGGAGACCCAGTACTTC. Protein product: CATSDWGGGWETQYF.

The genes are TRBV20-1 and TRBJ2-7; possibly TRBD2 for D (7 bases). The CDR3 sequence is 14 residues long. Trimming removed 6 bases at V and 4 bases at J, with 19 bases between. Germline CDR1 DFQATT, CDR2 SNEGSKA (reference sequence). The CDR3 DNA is TGCAGTGCGCGTGGACTAGGGGGGTGGTACGAGCAGTACTTC. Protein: CSARGLGGWYEQYF.

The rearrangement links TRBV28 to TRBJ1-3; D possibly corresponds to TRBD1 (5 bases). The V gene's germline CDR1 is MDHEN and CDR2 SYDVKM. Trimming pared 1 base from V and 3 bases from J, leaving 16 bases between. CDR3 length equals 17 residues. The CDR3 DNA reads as TGTGCCAGCAGTTTATTCGCAGGGAGCGCGGATGGAAACACCATATATTTT. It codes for CASSLFAGSADGNTIYF.

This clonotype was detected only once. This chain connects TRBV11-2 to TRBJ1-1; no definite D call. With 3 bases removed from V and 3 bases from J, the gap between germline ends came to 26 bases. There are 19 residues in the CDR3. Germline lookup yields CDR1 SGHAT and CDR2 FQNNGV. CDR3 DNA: TGTGCCAGCAGCTTCGACTTAATCCTGGCAGACCTGGATGACACTGAAGCTTTCTTT. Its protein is CASSFDLILADLDDTEAFF.

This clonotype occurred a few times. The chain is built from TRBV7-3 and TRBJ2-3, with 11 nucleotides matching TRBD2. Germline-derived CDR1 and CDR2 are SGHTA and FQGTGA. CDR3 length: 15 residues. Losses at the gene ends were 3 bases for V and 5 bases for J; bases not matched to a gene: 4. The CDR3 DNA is TGTGCCAGCAGCTTTAGCGGGGGGGCTCAAGATACGCAGTATTTT. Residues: CASSFSGGAQDTQYF. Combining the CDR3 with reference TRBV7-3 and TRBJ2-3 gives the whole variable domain GAGVSQTPSNKVTEKGKYVELRCDPISGHTALYWYRQSLGQGPEFLIYFQGTGAADDSGLPNDRFFAVRPEGSVSTLKIQRTERGDSAVYLCASSFSGGAQDTQYFGPGTRLTVL.

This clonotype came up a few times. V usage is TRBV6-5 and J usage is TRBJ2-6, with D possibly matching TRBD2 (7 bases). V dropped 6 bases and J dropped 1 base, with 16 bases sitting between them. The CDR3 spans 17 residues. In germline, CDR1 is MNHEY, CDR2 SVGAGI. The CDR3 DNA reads TGTGCCAGCAGGTTATCTCGGGGGGCGTCTGGGGCCAACGTCCTGACTTTC. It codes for CASRLSRGASGANVLTF.

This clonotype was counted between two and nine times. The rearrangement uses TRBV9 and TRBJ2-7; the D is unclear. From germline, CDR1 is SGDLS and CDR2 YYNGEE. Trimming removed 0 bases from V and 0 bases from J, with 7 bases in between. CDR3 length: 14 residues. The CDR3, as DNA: TGTGCCAGCAGCGTAGGTGACTTCTCCTACGAGCAGTACTTC. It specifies CASSVGDFSYEQYF.

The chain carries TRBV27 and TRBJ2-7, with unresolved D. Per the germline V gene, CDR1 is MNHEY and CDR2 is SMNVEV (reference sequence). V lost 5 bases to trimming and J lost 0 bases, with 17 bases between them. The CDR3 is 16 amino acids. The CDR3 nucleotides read TGTGCCAGCAGTCCGACGCGGATAAGATTCTCCTACGAGCAGTACTTC. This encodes CASSPTRIRFSYEQYF.

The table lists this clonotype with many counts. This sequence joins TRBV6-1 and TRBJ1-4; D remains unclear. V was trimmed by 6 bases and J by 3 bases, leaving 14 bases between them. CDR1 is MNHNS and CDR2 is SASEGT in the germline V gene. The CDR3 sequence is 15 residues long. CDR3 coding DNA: TGTGCCAGCAGGACGTACCCGAACGCTAATGAAAAACTGTTTTTT. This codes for CASRTYPNANEKLFF.

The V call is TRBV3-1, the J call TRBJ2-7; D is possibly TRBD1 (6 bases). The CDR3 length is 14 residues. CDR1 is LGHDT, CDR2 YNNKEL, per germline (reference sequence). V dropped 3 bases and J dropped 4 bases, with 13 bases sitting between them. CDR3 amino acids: CASSQQQGVYEQYF. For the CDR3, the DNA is TGTGCCAGCAGCCAGCAACAGGGCGTGTACGAGCAGTACTTC.